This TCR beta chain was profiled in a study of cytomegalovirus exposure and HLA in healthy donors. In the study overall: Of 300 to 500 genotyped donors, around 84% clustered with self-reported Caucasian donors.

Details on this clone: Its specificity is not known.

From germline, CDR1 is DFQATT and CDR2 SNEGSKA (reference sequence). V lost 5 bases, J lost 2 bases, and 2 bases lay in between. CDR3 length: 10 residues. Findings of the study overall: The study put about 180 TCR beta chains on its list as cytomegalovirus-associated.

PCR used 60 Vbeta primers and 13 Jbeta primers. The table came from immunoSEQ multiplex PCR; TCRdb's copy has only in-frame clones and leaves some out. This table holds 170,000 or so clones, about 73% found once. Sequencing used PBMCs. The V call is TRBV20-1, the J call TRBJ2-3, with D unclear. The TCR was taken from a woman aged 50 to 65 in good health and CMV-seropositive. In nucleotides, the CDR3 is TGCAGTGCTTACACAGATACGCAGTATTTT. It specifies CSAYTDTQYF.